There are a few counts of the clone carrying this T cell receptor beta chain. The data belong to a study of blood T cell repertoires in COVID-19. Overall study: Spain, Italy and the United States supplied samples that represented acute and convalescent COVID-19. PBMCs, B-cell-depleted T cells, or T cells provided the cDNA or gDNA that made up the material.

Study processing details: It was from reference gene primer amplification that nucleated cell counts were estimated. Clones were read by immunoSEQ multiplex PCR, and TCRdb kept only the in-frame ones, dropping some. Clone size and the V and J calls come from that table; the DNA yielded D and trimming. Of around 100,000 clones in the sample, about 90% are singletons; the top ten hold 6.2%. This TCR came from a human donor in a cohort sampled during active COVID-19. Sequences were obtained from peripheral blood.

CDR3 DNA sequence: TGTGCCAGTAGCACCCCTATGGGACAGGCTTTCAGCTCCTATAATTCACCCCTCCACTTT. It is translated as CASSTPMGQAFSSYNSPLHF. The genes are TRBV19 and TRBJ1-6, with TRBD1 identical over 8 bases. This CDR3 is 20 amino acids long. The V segment lost 6 bases and the J segment 0 bases; nucleotides outside the gene matches: 16. Germline CDR1 is LNHDA and CDR2 is SQIVND (reference sequence). Together with reference TRBV19 and TRBJ1-6, the CDR3 gives the full variable domain: DGGITQSPKYLFRKEGQNVTLSCEQNLNHDAMYWYRQDPGQGLRLIYYSQIVNDFQKGDIAEGYSVSREKKESFPLTVTSAQKNPTAFYLCASSTPMGQAFSSYNSPLHFGNGTRLTVT.